This T cell receptor (beta chain) was recovered during a study of blood T cell repertoires in COVID-19. Whole-study context: T cells, B-cell-depleted T cells, or PBMCs supplied cDNA or gDNA.

Enrollees, about 18 to 90 years old, lived in some 24 US areas. Produced via immunoSEQ multiplex PCR; TCRdb's table is partial and in-frame only. The repertoire holds 340,000 or so clones, with roughly 85% as singletons. This clone was seen ten or more times. V was clipped by 5 bases and J by 4 bases, with 12 bases between them. The germline CDR1 and CDR2 sequences are LNHDA and SQIVND (reference sequence). CDR3 length: 14 amino acids. The sequenced sample was PBMCs or T cells enriched from blood (not recorded which). The chain uses TRBV19 and TRBJ1-5; TRBD1 might be the D (6 bases). This receptor was identified in a woman aged 40-49 years with acute COVID-19. The CDR3 here is CASSQGQQNQPQHF. CDR3 nucleotides: TGTGCCAGTAGTCAGGGACAACAGAATCAGCCCCAGCATTTT. Together with reference TRBV19 and TRBJ1-5, the CDR3 gives the full variable domain: DGGITQSPKYLFRKEGQNVTLSCEQNLNHDAMYWYRQDPGQGLRLIYYSQIVNDFQKGDIAEGYSVSREKKESFPLTVTSAQKNPTAFYLCASSQGQQNQPQHFGDGTRLSIL.